This section outlines one T cell receptor (beta chain) sequence together with its context. This sample is drawn from a study of shared clonotypes between healthy human individuals. Using immunoSEQ multiplex PCR, the repertoire was profiled, and TCRdb retains in-frame clones only, with some absent. This sample has around 1.1 million clones; 60% to 85% occur once, and the top ten carry 0.89%. The CDR3 is made up of 14 amino acids. CDR1 is SGHRS, CDR2 YFSETQ, per germline. V gave up 4 bases and J gave up 1 base, with 11 bases separating them. Sequenced: memory CD4+ T cells from PBMCs. Stated subset: CD45RA-negative fraction. The chain carries TRBV5-1 and TRBJ2-5; D unclear. The origin of this receptor is a man between 18 and 29 years old in good health. Some clones in this sample may be carry-over from other donors' samples. In nucleotides, the CDR3 is TGCGCCAGCAGCAGGGCCACGGCCCAAGAGACCCAGTACTTC. Encoded protein: CASSRATAQETQYF.